The T cell receptor (beta chain) under discussion was sequenced for a study of early T cells in non-severe SARS-CoV-2 infection. TCRdb reanalysed the 5' RACE reads using MiXCR and keeps one entry per CDR3 protein. The repertoire holds tens of thousands of distinct CDR3 sequences, 11% to 15% seen once, with around 5.8% in the top ten. This clonotype showed up just a few times. Trimming pared 4 bases from V and 8 bases from J, leaving 14 bases between. The CDR3 contains 13 residues. Per the germline V gene, CDR1 is SGHRS and CDR2 is YFSETQ. The sequence was collected from an adult who was a healthcare worker with PCR-confirmed SARS-CoV-2 infection or an uninfected control (not recorded which). The sample comprised whole blood. The chain carries TRBV5-1 and TRBJ2-3; D possibly uses TRBD1 or TRBD2 (5 bases each). The CDR3: CASSPGTDGTQYF. Written as DNA, the CDR3 is TGCGCCAGCAGCCCTGGGACGGACGGTACGCAGTATTTT. The variable domain in full, completed from reference TRBV5-1 and TRBJ2-3, reads KAGVTQTPRYLIKTRGQQVTLSCSPISGHRSVSWYQQTPGQGLQFLFEYFSETQRNKGNFPGRFSGRQFSNSRSEMNVSTLELGDSALYLCASSPGTDGTQYFGPGTRLTVL.